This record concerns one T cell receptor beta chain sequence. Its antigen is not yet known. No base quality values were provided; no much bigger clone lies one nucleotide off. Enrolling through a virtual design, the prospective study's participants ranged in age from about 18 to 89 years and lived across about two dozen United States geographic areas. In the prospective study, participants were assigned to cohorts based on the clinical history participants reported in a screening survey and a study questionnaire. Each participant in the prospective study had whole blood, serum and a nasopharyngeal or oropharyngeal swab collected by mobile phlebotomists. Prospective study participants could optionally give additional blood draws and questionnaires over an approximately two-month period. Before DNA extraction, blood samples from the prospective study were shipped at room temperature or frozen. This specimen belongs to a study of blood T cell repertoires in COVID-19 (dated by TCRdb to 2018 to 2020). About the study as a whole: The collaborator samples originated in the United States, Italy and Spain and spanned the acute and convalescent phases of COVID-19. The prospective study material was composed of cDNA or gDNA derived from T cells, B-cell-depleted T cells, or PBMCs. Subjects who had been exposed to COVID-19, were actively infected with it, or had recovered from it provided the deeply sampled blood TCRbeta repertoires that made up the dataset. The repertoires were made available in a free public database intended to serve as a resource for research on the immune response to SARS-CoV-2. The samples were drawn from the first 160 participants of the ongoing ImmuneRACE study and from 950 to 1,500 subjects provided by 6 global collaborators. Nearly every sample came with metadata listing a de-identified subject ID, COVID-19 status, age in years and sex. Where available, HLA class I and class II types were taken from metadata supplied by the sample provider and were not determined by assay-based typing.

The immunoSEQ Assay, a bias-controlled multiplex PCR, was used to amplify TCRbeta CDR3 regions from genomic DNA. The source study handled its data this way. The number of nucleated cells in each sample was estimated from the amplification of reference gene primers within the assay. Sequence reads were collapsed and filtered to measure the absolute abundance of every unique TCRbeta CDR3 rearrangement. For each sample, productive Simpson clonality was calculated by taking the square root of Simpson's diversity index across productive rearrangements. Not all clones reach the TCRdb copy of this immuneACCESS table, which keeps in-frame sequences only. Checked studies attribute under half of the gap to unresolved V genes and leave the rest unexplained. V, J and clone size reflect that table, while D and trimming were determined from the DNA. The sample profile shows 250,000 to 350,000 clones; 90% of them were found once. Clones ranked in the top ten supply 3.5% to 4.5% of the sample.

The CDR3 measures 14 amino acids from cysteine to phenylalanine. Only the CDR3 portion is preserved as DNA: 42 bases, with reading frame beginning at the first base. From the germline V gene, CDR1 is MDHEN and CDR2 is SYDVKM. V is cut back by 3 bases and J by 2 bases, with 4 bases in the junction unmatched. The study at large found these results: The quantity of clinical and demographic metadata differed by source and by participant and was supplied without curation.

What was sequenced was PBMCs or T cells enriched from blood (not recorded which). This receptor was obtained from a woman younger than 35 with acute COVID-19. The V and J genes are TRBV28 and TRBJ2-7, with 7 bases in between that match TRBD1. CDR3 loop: CASSLGGTAYEQYF. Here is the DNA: TGTGCCAGCAGTTTGGGTGGGACAGCCTACGAGCAGTACTTC. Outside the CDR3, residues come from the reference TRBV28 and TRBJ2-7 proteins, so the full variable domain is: DVKVTQSSRYLVKRTGEKVFLECVQDMDHENMFWYRQDPGLGLRLIYFSYDVKMKEKGDIPEGYSVSREKKERFSLILESASTNQTSMYLCASSLGGTAYEQYFGPGTRLTVT.